The entry that follows covers one T cell receptor (beta chain) sequence. This specimen belongs to a study of blood T cell repertoires in COVID-19. Study context: Samples came from the United States, Italy and Spain, spanning acute and convalescent COVID-19.

Germline V lookup: CDR1 MNHEY, CDR2 SVGAGI. V was clipped by 5 bases and J by 4 bases, with 15 bases between them. This CDR3 has 15 residues. Per the study methods: The authors estimated nucleated cell counts from reference gene primer amplification. The method was immunoSEQ multiplex PCR; TCRdb's version includes in-frame clones alone and lacks a portion of them. V and J calls and clone size are given by that table; D and trimming were obtained from the DNA. The sample records 300,000 to 400,000 clones, under 95% being singletons. This chain uses TRBV6-5 with TRBJ1-3; no clear D. Material: peripheral blood. The receptor was derived from a woman aged 18-30 years who had recovered from COVID-19. The DNA of the CDR3 is TGTGCCAGCAGTCGCGGGGATGGAATAGGAAACACCATATATTTT. As protein: CASSRGDGIGNTIYF.